These 15 T cell receptor beta chains were all obtained from the same sample, sequenced in a study of cytomegalovirus exposure and HLA in healthy donors. Libraries were prepared by immunoSEQ multiplex PCR; TCRdb keeps only in-frame clonotypes and omits some of them. Among around 150,000 clones, around 89% were seen once, and the ten largest hold 2.5% to 3.5%. Source material: PBMCs. The receptors here all came from a man in his late teens or twenties in good health and CMV-seronegative.

This chain joins TRBV4-2 and TRBJ2-3, with 7 positions matching TRBD2. CDR1 LGHNA and CDR2 YNFKEQ come from the germline V gene. With 5 bases clipped from V and 4 bases from J, the junction kept 6 bases outside the gene matches. CDR3 length: 14 residues. The CDR3 region has the DNA TGTGCCAGCAGCGTTGCGGGAGAGGCAGATACGCAGTATTTT. Encoded protein: CASSVAGEADTQYF.

DNA of the CDR3: TGTGCCAGCAGTTTTGGGTCGGGGGACAATGAGCAGTTCTTC. Amino acid sequence: CASSFGSGDNEQFF. The chain couples TRBV27 to TRBJ2-1; the D gene is possibly TRBD2 (6 bases). V was trimmed by 3 bases and J by 5 bases, leaving 11 bases between them. The germline CDR1 and CDR2 sequences are MNHEY and SMNVEV (reference sequence). There are 14 residues in the CDR3.

In its sample, this clone ranks as medium-sized. The CDR3 DNA sequence: TGTGCCAGCAGCCCTACAGGGGCGGACACCGGGGAGCTGTTTTTT. It translates to CASSPTGADTGELFF. V and J are TRBV11-3 and TRBJ2-2; 7 nucleotides line up with TRBD1. V lost 5 bases and J lost 3; bases outside the gene matches: 6. Germline V gene lookup returns CDR1 SGHNT and CDR2 YENEEA. CDR3 length equals 15 residues.

The chain recombines TRBV27 with TRBJ1-5, with 7 bases that match TRBD1. With V trimmed by 3 bases and J by 7 bases, 6 bases remained unmatched. CDR3 length: 14 residues. CDR1 MNHEY and CDR2 SMNVEV come from the germline V gene (reference sequence). Written as DNA, the CDR3 is TGTGCCAGCAGTTTTGTCACAGGGGAGCAGCCCCAGCATTTT. Translating it yields CASSFVTGEQPQHF.

The J gene is TRBJ2-4, the V gene TRBV6-6; 8 nucleotides match TRBD1. J gave up 5 bases and V 2 bases, and 2 bases lay outside the gene matches. Looked up from germline, CDR1 is MNHNY and CDR2 is SVGAGI (reference sequence). The CDR3 runs to 14 residues. CDR3 sequence: CASSYQGAENIQYF. In DNA form, the CDR3 reads TGTGCCAGCAGTTACCAGGGGGCGGAAAACATTCAGTACTTC.

V gene TRBV6-5 combines with J gene TRBJ2-3; TRBD2 matches at 9 bases. CDR1 is MNHEY and CDR2 is SVGAGI in the germline V gene. The ends lost 4 bases at V and 1 base at J; junction bases unmatched: 3. The CDR3 has 15 amino acids. CDR3 coding DNA: TGTGCCAGCAGTTCTAGCGGGACAGGCACAGATACGCAGTATTTT. Translation: CASSSSGTGTDTQYF.

CDR3 amino acids: CASAPAGGYEQYV. The CDR3 nucleotides read TGTGCCAGCGCCCCAGCTGGGGGCTACGAGCAGTACGTC. The chain has TRBV7-8 and TRBJ2-7, with D perhaps assigned TRBD1 or TRBD2 (5 bases each). The CDR3 runs 13 residues. Germline V lookup: CDR1 SGHVS, CDR2 FQNEAQ. Trimming shortened V by 8 bases and J by 3 bases, and 14 bases separated the two germline ends.

The chain recombines TRBV4-2 with TRBJ2-7; 8 bases map to TRBD2. Losses at the gene ends were 2 bases for V and 3 bases for J; bases not matched to a gene: 3. This CDR3 region has 14 residues. Germline CDR1 is LGHNA and CDR2 is YNFKEQ. The CDR3 reads CASSQSGSSYEQYF. The CDR3 region has the DNA TGTGCCAGCAGCCAAAGCGGGAGTAGCTACGAGCAGTACTTC.

This clone was counted a single time. The chain has TRBV5-1 and TRBJ1-2; TRBD1 matches 8 bases. With V trimmed by 3 bases and J by 6 bases, 7 bases remained unmatched. The CDR3 runs 14 residues. Per germline, CDR1 SGHRS and CDR2 YFSETQ. The CDR3 is CASSSWTGLDGYTF. In nucleotides, the CDR3 is TGCGCCAGCAGCTCTTGGACAGGGTTAGATGGCTACACCTTC.

This clone has only one observation. The J gene is TRBJ1-4, the V gene TRBV28; D may be TRBD1 (6 bases). Deletions cut 7 bases from V and 3 bases from J, with 15 bases between. The CDR3 consists of 15 residues. Germline assignment: CDR1 MDHEN and CDR2 SYDVKM. CDR3 sequence reads: CASIHATGSNEKLFF. In DNA, the CDR3 is TGTGCCAGCATCCACGCGACAGGCTCTAATGAAAAACTGTTTTTT.

The chain combines TRBV4-1 with TRBJ1-4, with D perhaps matching TRBD1 (6 bases). The CDR3 is made up of 18 amino acids. V lost 5 bases and J lost 7, with 26 bases in between. The germline gives CDR1 MGHRA, CDR2 YSYEKL. The CDR3 DNA follows: TGCGCCAGCAGCGAGAACCGGGACAAGAGGGCTTTGGGTGAAAAACTGTTTTTT. Protein product: CASSENRDKRALGEKLFF.

V is TRBV9 and J is TRBJ2-3, with 7 bases aligning to TRBD2. CDR1 is SGDLS and CDR2 is YYNGEE in the germline V gene. The CDR3 spans 10 residues. Trimming removed 10 bases from V and 6 bases from J; junction bases left unmatched: 2. CDR3 in amino acids: CAAGEDTQYF. CDR3 DNA: TGTGCCGCGGGGGAGGATACGCAGTATTTT. Using reference TRBV9 and TRBJ2-3 for the parts outside the CDR3, the full variable domain is DSGVTQTPKHLITATGQRVTLRCSPRSGDLSVYWYQQSLDQGLQFLIQYYNGEERAKGNILERFSAQQFPDLHSELNLSSLELGDSALYFCAAGEDTQYFGPGTRLTVL.

The chain has TRBV2 and TRBJ1-2; 7 bases match TRBD1. CDR1 is SNHLY, CDR2 FYNNEI, per germline. The CDR3 covers 15 residues. Trimming at V came to 5 bases and at J to 3 bases, leaving 9 bases not matched to a gene. DNA for the CDR3: TGTGCCAGCAGTCCAGCTGGGACAGTCGACTATGGCTACACCTTC. This sequence encodes CASSPAGTVDYGYTF.

The genes are TRBV27 and TRBJ2-1; D may be TRBD2 (5 bases). With 3 bases removed from V and 2 bases from J, the gap between germline ends came to 11 bases. The germline gives CDR1 MNHEY, CDR2 SMNVEV (reference sequence). This CDR3 has 15 amino acids. The CDR3 bases are TGTGCCAGCAGTTTCGTTGCCGGGGCCTACAATGAGCAGTTCTTC. Protein: CASSFVAGAYNEQFF.

This rearrangement joins TRBV4-1 to TRBJ1-4; D perhaps matches TRBD1 (5 bases). The germline V gene encodes CDR1 MGHRA and CDR2 YSYEKL. Trimming removed 1 base at V and 5 bases at J, with 17 bases between. This CDR3 contains 17 residues. The CDR3 DNA is TGCGCCAGCAGCCAAGCCCTCGACAGCGCTAGAAATGAAAAACTGTTTTTT. This translates into CASSQALDSARNEKLFF.